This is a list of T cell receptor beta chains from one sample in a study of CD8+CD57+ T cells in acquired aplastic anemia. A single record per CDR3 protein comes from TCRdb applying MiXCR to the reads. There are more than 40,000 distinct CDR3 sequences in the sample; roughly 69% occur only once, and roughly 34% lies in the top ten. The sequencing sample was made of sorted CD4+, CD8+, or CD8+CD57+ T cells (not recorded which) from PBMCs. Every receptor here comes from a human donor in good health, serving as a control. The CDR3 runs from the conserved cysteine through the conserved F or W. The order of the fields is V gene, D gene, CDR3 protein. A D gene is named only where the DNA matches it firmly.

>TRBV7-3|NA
CASSYLGNQETQYF
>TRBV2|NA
CASSALGDTQYF
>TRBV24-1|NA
CATSDLGRNYGYTF
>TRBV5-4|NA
CASSLERSQATETQYF
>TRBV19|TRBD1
CASSTWDRGSQETQYF
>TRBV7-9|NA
CASSWAGNYGYTF
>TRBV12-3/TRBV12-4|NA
CASSSPLRGPYNEQFF
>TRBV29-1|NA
CSGGGEGGYTF
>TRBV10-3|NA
CAISDREGNSPLHF
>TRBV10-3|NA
CAISESLGFGDGYTF
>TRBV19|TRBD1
CAWTGGRGLRETQYF